These T cell receptor beta chains were read from a single sample in a study of cytomegalovirus exposure and HLA in healthy donors. This table comes from immunoSEQ multiplex PCR, and its TCRdb copy is limited to in-frame clones, with some not included. This sample has more than 95,000 clones, with roughly four fifths found just once. Sequencing input: PBMCs. The receptor set was obtained from a man aged 45-60 years in good health and CMV-seropositive. CDR3s include the opening cysteine and the closing phenylalanine or tryptophan. The D gene is left open where the match is weak. For some rows the clone size is stated as once, few or many, or as a class when expanded; others skip it.

D gene,clone size,V gene,J gene,CDR3 protein,CDR3 DNA
TRBD1,-,TRBV4-1,TRBJ1-2,CASSSGTGNYGYTF,TGCGCCAGCAGCTCCGGGACAGGGAACTATGGCTACACCTTC
TRBD1,-,TRBV5-6,TRBJ2-1,CASSQGQGAYNEQFF,TGTGCCAGCAGCCAAGGACAGGGGGCTTACAATGAGCAGTTCTTC
TRBD1,once,TRBV25-1,TRBJ1-6,CASRPTTGENSPLHF,TGTGCCAGCAGGCCCACGACAGGGGAGAATTCACCCCTCCACTTT
TRBD1,-,TRBV2,TRBJ2-3,CASSSGTASTDTQYF,TGTGCCAGCAGCTCCGGGACAGCTAGCACAGATACGCAGTATTTT
TRBD2,-,TRBV19,TRBJ2-2,CASSNDQIPGLAIGNTGELFF,TGTGCCAGTAGTAACGACCAGATACCCGGACTAGCGATAGGGAACACCGGGGAGCTGTTTTTT
TRBD2,-,TRBV7-2,TRBJ2-3,CASSPGTSRTDTQYF,TGTGCCAGCAGCCCCGGGACTAGCCGAACAGATACGCAGTATTTT
TRBD2,once,TRBV7-2,TRBJ2-7,CASSLVIAGGGGGDEQYF,TGTGCCAGCAGCTTAGTGATAGCGGGAGGCGGAGGGGGTGACGAGCAGTACTTC
TRBD1,-,TRBV4-1,TRBJ1-1,CASSGRTGNTEAFF,TGCGCCAGCAGCGGGAGGACAGGGAACACTGAAGCTTTCTTT
TRBD1,-,TRBV29-1,TRBJ2-1,CTYRQGVYNEQFF,TGCACCTACCGACAGGGTGTATACAATGAGCAGTTCTTC
-,few,TRBV28,TRBJ1-5,CASSQTVYQPQHF,TGTGCCAGCAGCCAGACAGTATATCAGCCCCAGCATTTT
TRBD1,-,TRBV18,TRBJ2-3,CASSPGQGTDTQYF,TGTGCCAGCTCACCGGGACAGGGGACAGATACGCAGTATTTT
TRBD2,-,TRBV25-1,TRBJ2-3,CASSKLASSTDTQYF,TGTGCCAGCAGTAAACTAGCGAGTTCCACAGATACGCAGTATTTT
-,-,TRBV4-2,TRBJ2-7,CASSQGSSGYPYEQYF,TGTGCCAGCAGCCAAGGTTCGAGCGGCTACCCCTACGAGCAGTACTTC
-,-,TRBV19,TRBJ2-3,CASTRGTPDTQYF,TGTGCCAGTACCCGGGGGACCCCAGATACGCAGTATTTT
-,once,TRBV5-1,TRBJ2-2,CASSLAAVGELFF,TGCGCCAGCAGCTTGGCCGCAGTCGGGGAGCTGTTTTTT
-,-,TRBV27,TRBJ2-3,CASSLRESTDTQYF,TGTGCCAGCAGTTTGAGGGAGAGCACAGATACGCAGTATTTT
TRBD1,-,TRBV6-6,TRBJ2-1,CASSRQGAYNEQFF,TGTGCCAGCAGCCGACAGGGGGCGTACAATGAGCAGTTCTTC
-,-,TRBV28,TRBJ1-1,CASSWQGWDTEAFF,TGTGCCAGCAGTTGGCAGGGCTGGGACACTGAAGCTTTCTTT
-,-,TRBV19,TRBJ2-1,CASMSGYNEQFF,TGTGCCAGTATGTCAGGGTACAATGAGCAGTTCTTC
-,-,TRBV7-9,TRBJ1-3,CASSEGHGNTIYF,TGTGCCAGCAGCGAGGGACACGGAAACACCATATATTTT
-,-,TRBV15,TRBJ1-4,CATSRDAGSNEKLFF,TGTGCCACCAGCAGAGATGCGGGCTCCAATGAAAAACTGTTTTTT
TRBD2,-,TRBV5-4,TRBJ2-3,CASSYRVAGGGDTQYF,TGTGCCAGCAGCTACCGGGTAGCGGGGGGAGGAGATACGCAGTATTTT
-,-,TRBV6-5,TRBJ1-2,CASSWAPLSYGYTF,TGTGCCAGCAGTTGGGCCCCGCTAAGCTATGGCTACACCTTC
-,-,TRBV10-3,TRBJ1-2,CAISESSDIPYGYTF,TGTGCCATCAGTGAGTCCAGTGATATACCTTATGGCTACACCTTC
-,-,TRBV7-9,TRBJ2-7,CASSSTGSRWGEQYF,TGTGCCAGCAGCTCGACCGGGTCCCGGTGGGGCGAGCAGTACTTC
-,-,TRBV2,TRBJ1-6,CASSESGRFDPPLHF,TGTGCCAGCTCCGAGAGCGGGAGGTTTGATCCACCCCTCCACTTT
-,few,TRBV5-4,TRBJ2-3,CASSLLAFPDTQYF,TGTGCCAGCAGCTTGTTGGCCTTCCCAGATACGCAGTATTTT
TRBD1,-,TRBV6-6,TRBJ2-3,CASSYSGQGATDTQYF,TGTGCCAGCAGTTACTCGGGACAGGGGGCCACAGATACGCAGTATTTT
-,-,TRBV10-3,TRBJ2-3,CAISGGHYPTTDTQYF,TGTGCCATCAGTGGAGGGCACTACCCGACCACAGATACGCAGTATTTT
TRBD2,-,TRBV11-3,TRBJ2-5,CASSLAGGGETQYF,TGTGCCAGCAGCTTAGCGGGGGGAGGAGAGACCCAGTACTTC
-,few,TRBV6-1,TRBJ2-3,CASSRTPRFTDTQYF,TGTGCCAGCAGTCGGACACCCCGTTTCACAGATACGCAGTATTTT
TRBD1,-,TRBV5-1,TRBJ1-2,CASSSRQGAPFNYGYTF,TGCGCCAGCAGCTCCCGACAGGGAGCCCCCTTTAACTATGGCTACACCTTC
-,-,TRBV6-1,TRBJ2-7,CASSGIRSEQYF,TGTGCCAGCAGTGGAATCAGAAGCGAGCAGTACTTC
TRBD1,-,TRBV9,TRBJ1-1,CASSVGPGGSNTEAFF,TGTGCCAGCAGCGTAGGGCCAGGGGGCTCCAACACTGAAGCTTTCTTT
-,-,TRBV11-2,TRBJ2-7,CASSLGGQYF,TGTGCCAGCAGCTTAGGCGGGCAGTACTTC
-,-,TRBV5-6,TRBJ2-4,CASRFRTVKNIQYF,TGTGCCAGCAGATTTCGGACAGTTAAAAACATTCAGTACTTC
-,few,TRBV5-1,TRBJ1-1,CASSLTVNTEAFF,TGCGCCAGCAGCTTGACAGTGAACACTGAAGCTTTCTTT
-,-,TRBV18,TRBJ2-5,CASSPSGVQETQYF,TGTGCCAGCTCACCGTCAGGGGTCCAAGAGACCCAGTACTTC
-,-,TRBV6-5,TRBJ1-1,CASSYSNRRNTEAFF,TGTGCCAGCAGTTACTCAAACCGGAGGAACACTGAAGCTTTCTTT
TRBD2,-,TRBV5-1,TRBJ2-7,CASSSGTSGPSSYEQYF,TGCGCCAGCAGCTCGGGGACTAGCGGGCCAAGCTCCTACGAGCAGTACTTC
-,-,TRBV6-1,TRBJ1-2,CASSAEPLGGYGYTF,TGTGCCAGCAGCGCCGAGCCTTTGGGGGGGTATGGCTACACCTTC